The 27 T cell receptor beta chains listed next were all sequenced from one sample in a study of control samples from healthy donors and cancer patients. Here immunoSEQ multiplex PCR was the method, and the copy in TCRdb shows in-frame clones only, minus some. The table has 150,000 to 200,000 clones, just under 95% seen once; the top ten hold around 8%. The sequencing input was blood. The origin of the receptors is a woman between 40 and 50 years old in good health.

The chain joins TRBV7-8 to TRBJ1-1; D perhaps matches TRBD1 (5 bases). The CDR3 spans 15 residues. The ends were cut back, 6 bases at V and 4 bases at J, with 18 bases in the middle. Germline assignment: CDR1 SGHVS and CDR2 FQNEAQ. The CDR3 region has the DNA TGTGCCAGCAGGATTGGACGGGGGTCGCTCACTGAAGCTTTCTTT. Its translation: CASRIGRGSLTEAFF. Full variable domain (rest looked up from reference TRBV7-8 and TRBJ1-1): GAGVSQSPRYKVAKRGQDVALRCDPISGHVSLFWYQQALGQGPEFLTYFQNEAQLDKSGLPSDRFFAERPEGSVSTLKIQRTQQEDSAVYLCASRIGRGSLTEAFFGQGTRLTVV.

The rearrangement joins TRBV5-5 to TRBJ1-4; maybe TRBD1 (5 bases). This CDR3 is 14 amino acids long. The ends were cut back, 0 bases at V and 8 bases at J, with 11 bases in the middle. Germline V lookup: CDR1 SGHKS, CDR2 YYEKEE (reference sequence). The CDR3 nucleotides are TGTGCCAGCAGCTTGGGCAGGGTAGACGAAAAACTGTTTTTT. Translated: CASSLGRVDEKLFF.

The CDR3 region is CASRDRGWTEAFF. CDR3 bases: TGCGCCAGCAGGGACAGGGGATGGACTGAAGCTTTCTTT. V gene TRBV10-2 combines with J gene TRBJ1-1; 9 bases align to TRBD1. The germline V gene has CDR1 WSHSY and CDR2 SAAADI. J gave up 5 bases and V 6 bases, and 4 bases lay outside the gene matches. This CDR3 is 13 amino acids long.

The CDR3: CASTMNTGELFF. CDR3 bases: TGTGCCAGCACTATGAACACCGGGGAGCTGTTTTTT. The chain uses TRBV9 and TRBJ2-2; D unresolved. This CDR3 is built from 12 residues. V was shortened by 6 bases and J by 1 base, with 4 bases between the two germline ends. CDR1 SGDLS and CDR2 YYNGEE come from the germline V gene.

This chain connects TRBV5-1 to TRBJ2-3; D not resolved. V was cut by 3 bases and J by 0 bases, with 11 bases left in between. CDR3 length equals 15 residues. CDR1 and CDR2 from the germline V gene are SGHRS and YFSETQ. The CDR3 reads CASSSDGVSTDTQYF. The CDR3 DNA reads as TGCGCCAGCAGCTCGGACGGAGTTAGCACAGATACGCAGTATTTT.

The V call is TRBV7-3, the J call TRBJ1-1; the D is unclear. The CDR3 consists of 13 residues. In germline, CDR1 is SGHTA, CDR2 FQGTGA. Trimming took off 3 bases at V and 3 bases at J, with 8 bases between the two ends. This CDR3 is CASSFQAYTEAFF. As DNA, the CDR3 is TGTGCCAGCAGCTTTCAGGCCTACACTGAAGCTTTCTTT.

This clone has just one count. This rearrangement joins TRBV6-5 to TRBJ1-2, with TRBD1 as a possible D gene (5 bases). Trimming took 5 bases from V and 5 from J, leaving 18 bases between them. The CDR3 length is 15 residues. Germline V gene data show CDR1 as MNHEY and CDR2 as SVGAGI. CDR3 sequence: CASSRGTGNGYGYTF. In DNA, the CDR3 is TGTGCCAGCAGTAGAGGGACGGGAAACGGGTATGGCTACACCTTC.

This chain connects TRBV6-1 to TRBJ2-5; no definite D call. Trimming pared 0 bases from V and 2 bases from J, leaving 10 bases between. CDR1 and CDR2 from the germline V gene are MNHNS and SASEGT. This CDR3 region has 15 residues. The CDR3 coding sequence is TGTGCCAGCAGTGAAGCGCGAACAGAACAAGAGACCCAGTACTTC. Encoded protein: CASSEARTEQETQYF.

The chain links TRBV6-5 to TRBJ1-5; no definite D call. CDR3 length equals 15 residues. Per the germline V gene, CDR1 is MNHEY and CDR2 is SVGAGI. V was pared by 6 bases and J by 4 bases, with 16 bases between. CDR3 loop: CASSPLGSGNQPQHF. CDR3 nucleotide sequence: TGTGCCAGCAGCCCCTTAGGGAGTGGGAATCAGCCCCAGCATTTT.

The chain combines TRBV7-2 with TRBJ2-7, with TRBD1 matching 8 bases. The CDR3 is 17 amino acids. The J segment lost 2 bases and the V segment lost 1 base, leaving 10 bases of the junction unmatched. Germline V gives CDR1 SGHTA, CDR2 FQGNSA. The CDR3 here is CASSLEWDRQFPYEQYF. CDR3 in DNA: TGTGCCAGCAGCTTAGAGTGGGACAGGCAATTCCCCTACGAGCAGTACTTC.

The chain is built from TRBV5-1 and TRBJ1-2; D is undetermined. The germline gives CDR1 SGHRS, CDR2 YFSETQ. Trimming shortened V by 4 bases and J by 0 bases, and 4 bases separated the two germline ends. The CDR3 consists of 12 residues. The CDR3 region has the DNA TGCGCCAGCAGCGAGGCTAACTATGGCTACACCTTC. Translation gives CASSEANYGYTF.

V is TRBV19 and J is TRBJ1-1; TRBD1 matches 7 bases. The J segment lost 0 bases and the V segment lost 5 bases, leaving 6 bases of the junction unmatched. The CDR3 sequence is 15 residues long. Germline CDR1 reads LNHDA; CDR2 reads SQIVND (reference sequence). The CDR3 DNA reads as TGTGCCAGTAGTGCCTTCGACAGGGTGAACACTGAAGCTTTCTTT. Its translation: CASSAFDRVNTEAFF. The entire variable domain, with the rest obtained from reference TRBV19 and TRBJ1-1, is as follows: DGGITQSPKYLFRKEGQNVTLSCEQNLNHDAMYWYRQDPGQGLRLIYYSQIVNDFQKGDIAEGYSVSREKKESFPLTVTSAQKNPTAFYLCASSAFDRVNTEAFFGQGTRLTVV.

Concerning this clone itself: One end of the junction varies from germline; a read error may be responsible. This sample also contains other DNA sequences that code for the same CDR3. The J gene is TRBJ2-5, the V gene TRBV7-3, with D possibly being TRBD2 (5 bases). The length of the CDR3 is 13 residues. CDR1 SGHTA and CDR2 FQGTGA come from the germline V gene. This chain's CDR3 is CASSFTGGETQYF. CDR3 nucleotides: TGTGCCAGTAGCTTTACTGGAGGAGAGACCCAGTACTTC. Using reference TRBV7-3 and TRBJ2-5 for the parts outside the CDR3, the full variable domain is GAGVSQTPSNKVTEKGKYVELRCDPISGHTALYWYRQSLGQGPEFLIYFQGTGAADDSGLPNDRFFAVRPEGSVSTLKIQRTERGDSAVYLCASSFTGGETQYFGPGTRLLVL.

The chain recombines TRBV19 with TRBJ1-5; D possibly corresponds to TRBD1 (5 bases). Trimming took 6 bases from V and 3 from J, leaving 15 bases between them. Germline CDR1 reads LNHDA; CDR2 reads SQIVND (reference sequence). The CDR3 contains 15 residues. The CDR3 here is CASSYRGNFNQPQHF. As DNA, the CDR3 is TGTGCCAGTAGCTATCGGGGGAACTTCAATCAGCCCCAGCATTTT.

The chain carries TRBV9 and TRBJ1-3, with D possibly matching TRBD1 (5 bases). The CDR3 has 15 residues. V dropped 0 bases and J dropped 2 bases, with 9 bases sitting between them. CDR1 and CDR2 (germline): SGDLS, YYNGEE. This chain's CDR3 is CASSVDAGTGNTIYF. CDR3 coding DNA: TGTGCCAGCAGCGTAGATGCAGGGACTGGAAACACCATATATTTT.

This clone was recorded only once. The rearrangement uses TRBV4-3 and TRBJ1-1; D is undetermined. Trimming took 0 bases from V and 0 from J, leaving 11 bases between them. This CDR3 is built from 16 residues. CDR1 is LGHNA, CDR2 YSLEER, per germline. The CDR3 loop is CASSQDGGGLNTEAFF. As DNA, the CDR3 is TGCGCCAGCAGCCAAGATGGAGGCGGACTGAACACTGAAGCTTTCTTT.

This rearrangement joins TRBV21-1 to TRBJ1-5. TRBV21-1 is designated a pseudogene. The CDR3 loop spans 16 amino acids. Here the CDR3 reads CASSKCYGTTNQPQHF. CDR3 bases: TGTGCCAGCAGCAAGTGTTACGGAACAACTAATCAGCCCCAGCATTTT.

This chain links TRBV27 with TRBJ2-1; possibly TRBD1 for D (6 bases). The CDR3 length is 12 residues. The V and J ends lost 8 bases and 3 bases respectively, with 8 bases between them. Germline CDR1 and CDR2: MNHEY and SMNVEV (reference sequence). The DNA of the CDR3 is TGTGCCAGCTACAGGGTCTACAATGAGCAGTTCTTC. The encoded protein is CASYRVYNEQFF.

In the case of this clone: Other DNA sequences of this sample code for an identical CDR3. The rearrangement links TRBV3-1 (or the pseudogene TRBV3-2) to TRBJ1-1, with D perhaps matching TRBD1 (5 bases). V was clipped by 1 base and J by 4 bases, with 7 bases between them. The CDR3 covers 13 residues. Germline CDR1 LGHDT, CDR2 YNNKEL (reference sequence). The CDR3 is CASSQGRGTEAFF. The CDR3 bases are TGTGCCAGCAGCCAAGGGAGGGGCACTGAAGCTTTCTTT.

The CDR3 DNA sequence: TGTGCCTGGAGTGTACGGGACAGGGCCTATCAGCCCCAGCATTTT. Its protein is CAWSVRDRAYQPQHF. V usage is TRBV30 and J usage is TRBJ1-5, with TRBD1 matching 9 bases. Germline values: CDR1 GTSNPN, CDR2 SVGIG (reference sequence). The ends lost 0 bases at V and 5 bases at J; junction bases unmatched: 5. This CDR3 region has 15 residues. Variable domain in full (rest from reference TRBV30 and TRBJ1-5): SQTIHQWPATLVQPVGSPLSLECTVEGTSNPNLYWYRQAAGRGLQLLFYSVGIGQISSEVPQNLSASRPQDRQFILSSKKLLLSDSGFYLCAWSVRDRAYQPQHFGDGTRLSIL.

The J gene is TRBJ2-4, the V gene TRBV19; 11 nucleotides agree with TRBD2. Germline V gene sequence: CDR1 LNHDA, CDR2 SQIVND (reference sequence). V was clipped by 4 bases and J by 0 bases; unmatched bases: 5. The CDR3 spans 17 residues. The CDR3 DNA reads TGTGCCAGTAGTAGGGAGGGACTAGCGGTAGCCAAAAACATTCAGTACTTC. It codes for CASSREGLAVAKNIQYF. Combining the CDR3 with reference TRBV19 and TRBJ2-4 gives the whole variable domain DGGITQSPKYLFRKEGQNVTLSCEQNLNHDAMYWYRQDPGQGLRLIYYSQIVNDFQKGDIAEGYSVSREKKESFPLTVTSAQKNPTAFYLCASSREGLAVAKNIQYFGAGTRLSVL.

This chain joins TRBV9 and TRBJ1-5; 7 bases fit TRBD1. Germline V gives CDR1 SGDLS, CDR2 YYNGEE. V was clipped by 0 bases and J by 5 bases; unmatched bases: 5. The CDR3 spans 15 residues. CDR3 protein: CASSVDLGTDQPQHF. The DNA of the CDR3 is TGTGCCAGCAGCGTAGACCTCGGGACAGATCAGCCCCAGCATTTT.

This chain joins TRBV6-5 and TRBJ1-1, with a possible D match to TRBD1 (5 bases). Trimming took off 7 bases at V and 1 base at J, with 7 bases between the two ends. CDR3 length: 12 amino acids. In germline, CDR1 is MNHEY, CDR2 SVGAGI. This chain's CDR3 is CASTTGNTEAFF. The CDR3 DNA is TGTGCCAGCACTACAGGGAACACTGAAGCTTTCTTT.

V and J are TRBV5-5 and TRBJ1-1; maybe TRBD1 (5 bases). Germline V lookup: CDR1 SGHKS, CDR2 YYEKEE (reference sequence). V was shortened by 0 bases and J by 0 bases, with 12 bases between the two germline ends. This CDR3 region has 16 residues. This CDR3 is CASSLAGGRLNTEAFF. In DNA, the CDR3 is TGTGCCAGCAGCTTGGCCGGGGGACGCTTGAACACTGAAGCTTTCTTT.

The chain is built from TRBV6-6 and TRBJ1-1; D unclear. Looked up from germline, CDR1 is MNHNY and CDR2 is SVGAGI (reference sequence). V was shortened by 3 bases and J by 3 bases, with 8 bases between the two germline ends. The CDR3 covers 13 residues. The CDR3 region has the DNA TGTGCCAGCAGTTATTCTAGTTACACTGAAGCTTTCTTT. Residues: CASSYSSYTEAFF.

The rearrangement uses TRBV6-1 and TRBJ1-3; D not certain. Germline V CDR1 and CDR2: MNHNS, SASEGT. Trimming removed 2 bases at V and 1 base at J, with 6 bases between. The CDR3 runs to 14 residues. CDR3 DNA sequence: TGTGCCAGCAGTGAACCCGGGTCTGGAAACACCATATATTTT. Its translation is CASSEPGSGNTIYF.

The rearrangement joins TRBV27 to TRBJ1-3; TRBD1 matches at 7 bases. CDR1 is MNHEY and CDR2 is SMNVEV in the germline V gene (reference sequence). This CDR3 spans 16 amino acids. J lost 1 base, V lost 2 bases, and 5 bases had no gene match. The CDR3 loop reads CASSLVGGISGNTIYF. CDR3 DNA: TGTGCCAGCAGTTTAGTAGGGGGCATTTCTGGAAACACCATATATTTT.